Detailed here is one TCR beta chain. Its specificity is unknown. At a deep level, the assay was run. TCRdb's table, derived via immunoSEQ multiplex PCR, lists solely in-frame clones and lacks some. In the table there are hundreds of thousands of clones, 74% of which are singletons. Germline lookup yields CDR1 LNHDA and CDR2 SQIVND (reference sequence). The CDR3 length is 12 residues. V was shortened by 5 bases and J by 2 bases, with 5 bases between the two germline ends. These data belong to a study of shared clonotypes between healthy human individuals. Study-level points and caveats: A handful of donors showed sharing of around 5.3% of naive CD4 clonotypes. Shared clonotypes across all four donors exceeded non-shared ones in generation probability.

This chain links TRBV19 with TRBJ2-3; no reliable D call. This TCR came from a woman aged 25 to 45 in good health. The sequenced material came from memory CD4+ T cells sorted from blood. Subset: CD45RA-negative fraction. This chain's CDR3 is CASSSHTDTQYF. DNA of the CDR3: TGTGCCAGTAGTTCCCACACAGATACGCAGTATTTT.